This T cell receptor beta chain was obtained from a study of long-term antiretroviral therapy in people with HIV. Version v3.0 of the immunoSEQ assay ran at survey level. Repertoires were generated with immunoSEQ multiplex PCR, while TCRdb's copy carries only in-frame clones and drops some. The table has 15,000 to 20,000 clones, around 81% seen once; the top ten hold 6.5% to 7.5%. None of the participants with HIV were treated outside the United States. Turning to this clone: The antigen remains unidentified.

Whole-study results and caveats: Drawn between about 2004 and 2018, the blood was possibly obtained under older ART regimens. No data on ART adherence, viral resistance or therapy changes. Every time point showed a repertoire led by clones expanded before ART.

The CDR3 is 14 amino acids. V lost 3 bases, J lost 4 bases, and 12 bases lay in between. Germline assignment: CDR1 SGHAT and CDR2 FQNNGV. The V and J genes are TRBV11-2 and TRBJ1-1; D may be TRBD1 (5 bases). This receptor was obtained from a man between 45 and 60 years old with HIV. Sequenced material: unsorted PBMCs, taken 2.2 years after starting antiretroviral therapy. The CDR3 DNA sequence: TGTGCCAGCAGCTTTACCCAGGGTAGCACTGAAGCTTTCTTT. This codes for CASSFTQGSTEAFF.